The 29 T cell receptor beta chains reported below all come from one sample, sequenced in a study of cytomegalovirus exposure and HLA in healthy donors. PCR involved 60 Vbeta and 13 Jbeta primers. Clones were read by immunoSEQ multiplex PCR, and TCRdb kept only the in-frame ones, dropping some. The sample has about 200,000 clones; around 79% are singletons. The sequenced sample was PBMCs. Source of these receptors: a girl between 5 and 17 years old in good health and CMV-seropositive.

The count of this clone is one. The chain uses TRBV4-3 and TRBJ1-2; D not resolved. Germline lookup yields CDR1 LGHNA and CDR2 YSLEER. Trimming cost V 0 bases and J 0 bases, with 14 bases left between them. The CDR3 runs to 17 residues. The CDR3 coding sequence is TGCGCCAGCAGCCAAGAAGCAATCTCGAGGGCTAACTATGGCTACACCTTC. As protein: CASSQEAISRANYGYTF.

The CDR3 nucleotides are TGTGCCAGCAGCGTAGCGGGGGGACAAGAGACCCAGTACTTC. Its protein product is CASSVAGGQETQYF. The chain recombines TRBV9 with TRBJ2-5; 7 bases are a match to TRBD2. CDR3 length: 14 residues. CDR1 is SGDLS, CDR2 YYNGEE, per germline. J lost 2 bases, V lost 0 bases, and 1 base had no gene match. The variable domain in full, with the rest retrieved from reference TRBV9 and TRBJ2-5, is DSGVTQTPKHLITATGQRVTLRCSPRSGDLSVYWYQQSLDQGLQFLIQYYNGEERAKGNILERFSAQQFPDLHSELNLSSLELGDSALYFCASSVAGGQETQYFGPGTRLLVL.

Only a few counts were recorded for this clone. V is TRBV6-6 and J is TRBJ1-1, with no clear D. The V gene lost 0 bases and the J gene lost 4 bases, with 12 bases spanning the gap. This CDR3 spans 15 amino acids. Germline-derived CDR1 and CDR2 are MNHNY and SVGAGI (reference sequence). The CDR3 spells CASSYSRGWGTEAFF. In nucleotides, the CDR3 is TGTGCCAGCAGTTACTCTCGGGGATGGGGCACTGAAGCTTTCTTT.

This rearrangement joins TRBV11-3 to TRBJ2-5; the match to TRBD1 covers 7 bases. The CDR3 runs 14 residues. From germline, CDR1 is SGHNT and CDR2 YENEEA. The junction had 8 bases not matched to a gene; V was cut back by 5 bases and J by 5 bases. The CDR3 nucleotides are TGTGCCAGCAGCGTACACAGGGGTGGGGAGACCCAGTACTTC. This encodes CASSVHRGGETQYF.

For the CDR3, the DNA is TGTGCCAGCAGCTCGACACAGGTCACTGAAGCTTTCTTT. Translating gives CASSSTQVTEAFF. The chain joins TRBV7-9 to TRBJ1-1; possible D gene TRBD1, 5 bases. Germline-derived CDR1 and CDR2 are SEHNR and FQNEAQ (reference sequence). Trimming pared 4 bases from V and 4 bases from J, leaving 10 bases between. The CDR3 runs to 13 residues.

Comments on this clone: This same CDR3 is encoded by further DNA sequences in the sample. The rearrangement uses TRBV7-8 and TRBJ1-5; 7 nucleotides match TRBD1. The CDR3 extends over 15 amino acids. V was pared by 5 bases and J by 0 bases, with 4 bases of the junction left unmatched. Germline values: CDR1 SGHVS, CDR2 FQNEAQ. The CDR3 nucleotides are TGTGCCAGCAGCCTAGGGACAGATAGCAATCAGCCCCAGCATTTT. Residues: CASSLGTDSNQPQHF.

This chain uses TRBV7-2 with TRBJ2-5; TRBD1 matches 12 bases. The CDR3 is 14 amino acids. Trimming took 3 bases from V and 6 from J; bases not matched to a gene: 2. Germline-derived CDR1 and CDR2 are SGHTA and FQGNSA. Written as DNA, the CDR3 is TGTGCCAGCAGCTTGGGACAGGGGGCCAAGACCCAGTACTTC. Encoded protein: CASSLGQGAKTQYF.

The V and J genes are TRBV2 and TRBJ1-3; TRBD1 is a possible D gene (5 bases). The V end was cut by 6 bases, the J end by 0 bases, with 15 bases between. The CDR3 sequence is 16 residues long. Germline CDR1 is SNHLY and CDR2 is FYNNEI. This chain's CDR3 is CASSWGRGSSGNTIYF. In DNA form, the CDR3 reads TGTGCCAGCAGCTGGGGGAGGGGAAGCTCTGGAAACACCATATATTTT.

The V call is TRBV5-1, the J call TRBJ2-7; 7 bases line up with TRBD1. CDR3 length: 16 amino acids. Germline loops: CDR1 SGHRS, CDR2 YFSETQ. V shed 2 bases, J shed 1 base, and the junction held 9 bases outside the gene matches. The CDR3 DNA follows: TGCGCCAGCAGCTTCCCTCCGGGCAGGGGGTCCTACGAGCAGTACTTC. It is translated as CASSFPPGRGSYEQYF.

The chain uses TRBV4-3 and TRBJ1-5, with D perhaps TRBD1 (6 bases). There are 19 residues in the CDR3. Germline CDR1 and CDR2: LGHNA and YSLEER. V was cut by 3 bases and J by 0 bases, with 21 bases left in between. The CDR3 DNA reads TGCGCCAGCAGCCAGAGGGGGGGGCAATTCGATGGTAGCAATCAGCCCCAGCATTTT. Its translation: CASSQRGGQFDGSNQPQHF.

The CDR3 region is CASSVDGTLSYEQYF. Here the CDR3 DNA reads TGTGCCAGCAGCGTAGACGGTACTCTTTCCTACGAGCAGTACTTC. V gene TRBV9 combines with J gene TRBJ2-7; no clear D. Trimming pared 0 bases from V and 1 base from J, leaving 11 bases between. The CDR3 sequence is 15 residues long. The germline V gene has CDR1 SGDLS and CDR2 YYNGEE.

The genes are TRBV10-3 and TRBJ1-6; maybe TRBD1 (5 bases). This CDR3 spans 15 amino acids. Germline CDR1 reads ENHRY; CDR2 reads SYGVKD. Trimming pared 0 bases from V and 9 bases from J, leaving 12 bases between. CDR3 loop: CAISESWGEFSPLHF. In DNA, the CDR3 is TGTGCCATCAGTGAGTCGTGGGGGGAATTTTCACCCCTCCACTTT.

The chain recombines TRBV5-1 with TRBJ2-7; TRBD1 agrees at 8 bases. V was clipped by 4 bases and J by 5 bases; unmatched bases: 8. The length of the CDR3 is 14 residues. In germline, CDR1 is SGHRS, CDR2 YFSETQ. The CDR3: CASSDGTGSHEQYF. CDR3 DNA sequence: TGCGCCAGCAGCGACGGGACAGGTTCCCACGAGCAGTACTTC.

The chain uses TRBV18 and TRBJ2-5; D gene ambiguous. CDR3 size: 13 residues. V was shortened by 0 bases and J by 1 base, with 3 bases between the two germline ends. In germline, CDR1 is KGHSH, CDR2 LQKENI. CDR3 coding DNA: TGTGCCAGCTCACCACCGGCCCAAGAGACCCAGTACTTC. Translated: CASSPPAQETQYF.

V is TRBV7-2 and J is TRBJ2-5; D not certain. The CDR3 extends over 16 amino acids. Germline CDR1 reads SGHTA; CDR2 reads FQGNSA. V was pared by 1 base and J by 2 bases, with 14 bases between. In nucleotides, the CDR3 is TGTGCCAGCAGCTTAGTGGCACAGATCCCACAAGAGACCCAGTACTTC. Its protein product is CASSLVAQIPQETQYF.

This clone was picked up one time. J is TRBJ2-7 and V is TRBV7-2, with D perhaps TRBD1 (6 bases). CDR1 SGHTA and CDR2 FQGNSA come from the germline V gene. V dropped 3 bases and J dropped 0 bases, with 12 bases sitting between them. The CDR3 loop spans 15 amino acids. The CDR3 here is CASSFPDRPSYEQYF. As DNA, the CDR3 is TGTGCCAGCAGCTTCCCCGACAGGCCCTCCTACGAGCAGTACTTC.

This clone showed up just a few times. The chain carries TRBV5-1 and TRBJ1-2; 7 bases fit TRBD1. This CDR3 has 16 residues. V lost 1 base to trimming and J lost 10 bases; unmatched junction nucleotides: 16. Per germline, CDR1 SGHRS and CDR2 YFSETQ. The CDR3 sequence: CASSLSTGAVVSNYTF. The DNA for the CDR3 is TGCGCCAGCAGCTTGTCTACAGGGGCGGTTGTGAGCAACTACACCTTC. The full variable domain, completed using reference TRBV5-1 and TRBJ1-2, is KAGVTQTPRYLIKTRGQQVTLSCSPISGHRSVSWYQQTPGQGLQFLFEYFSETQRNKGNFPGRFSGRQFSNSRSEMNVSTLELGDSALYLCASSLSTGAVVSNYTFGSGTRLTVV.

The chain couples TRBV10-1 to TRBJ1-1; D gene ambiguous. CDR1 is WNHNN and CDR2 is SYGVQD in the germline V gene (reference sequence). This CDR3 has 14 residues. V dropped 0 bases and J dropped 6 bases, with 11 bases sitting between them. CDR3 coding DNA: TGCGCCAGCAGTGAGTCCCCAGCGATCGCTGAAGCTTTCTTT. Translated, it gives CASSESPAIAEAFF.

This clone was recorded a few times. The chain links TRBV5-1 to TRBJ2-5, with 12 nucleotides matching TRBD1. Germline CDR1 reads SGHRS; CDR2 reads YFSETQ. The CDR3 is made up of 16 amino acids. With V trimmed by 3 bases and J by 1 base, 4 bases remained unmatched. CDR3 sequence reads: CASSWRGQGAQETQYF. The CDR3 DNA follows: TGCGCCAGCAGCTGGCGGGGACAGGGGGCCCAAGAGACCCAGTACTTC.

This clone was counted a few times. The V and J genes are TRBV7-8 and TRBJ2-3; 9 bases fit TRBD2. The V gene end was trimmed by 5 bases and the J gene end by 5 bases; junction bases not matched to a gene: 11. Germline V gene sequence: CDR1 SGHVS, CDR2 FQNEAQ. The CDR3 consists of 16 residues. This CDR3 reads CASSAGLASWGDTQYF. The CDR3 nucleotides are TGTGCCAGCAGCGCCGGACTAGCGTCGTGGGGAGATACGCAGTATTTT.

This clone showed up just a few times. The genes are TRBV30 and TRBJ1-3; D call uncertain. The CDR3 spans 15 residues. Looked up from germline, CDR1 is GTSNPN and CDR2 is SVGIG (reference sequence). Between the trimmed V and J ends, which lost 3 bases and 3 bases, there was a span of 15 bases. The CDR3 here is CAWSGEGVFGNTIYF. CDR3 DNA: TGTGCCTGGAGCGGGGAGGGAGTTTTTGGAAACACCATATATTTT.

This clone has just one count. The gene calls are TRBV11-2 and TRBJ1-2, with a possible D match to TRBD1 (6 bases). The CDR3 covers 14 residues. Deletions cut 0 bases from V and 5 bases from J, with 10 bases between. Germline V lookup: CDR1 SGHAT, CDR2 FQNNGV. CDR3 in DNA: TGTGCCAGCAGCTTAGAACAGGGATTTTATGGCTACACCTTC. It translates to CASSLEQGFYGYTF.

V usage is TRBV5-1 and J usage is TRBJ2-7; D is ambiguous. CDR3 length equals 14 residues. The germline CDR1 and CDR2 sequences are SGHRS and YFSETQ. The V end was cut by 0 bases, the J end by 2 bases, with 9 bases between. The CDR3 sequence: CASSLGPATYEQYF. In DNA, the CDR3 is TGCGCCAGCAGCTTGGGGCCCGCCACCTACGAGCAGTACTTC. Using reference TRBV5-1 and TRBJ2-7 for the parts outside the CDR3, the full variable domain is KAGVTQTPRYLIKTRGQQVTLSCSPISGHRSVSWYQQTPGQGLQFLFEYFSETQRNKGNFPGRFSGRQFSNSRSEMNVSTLELGDSALYLCASSLGPATYEQYFGPGTRLTVT.

Only one count was recorded for this clone. This chain joins TRBV14 and TRBJ2-7; 12 positions agree with TRBD1. V gave up 4 bases and J gave up 5 bases; unmatched junction bases: 3. Germline V gene data show CDR1 as SGHDN and CDR2 as FVKESK. This CDR3 comprises 14 residues. The CDR3 sequence: CASSRGQGAHEQYF. CDR3 DNA: TGTGCCAGCAGCCGGGGACAGGGGGCCCACGAGCAGTACTTC.

The V and J genes are TRBV6-6 and TRBJ1-6, with 9 bases fitting TRBD1. V shed 6 bases and J 9 bases; nucleotides not matched to a gene: 6. Germline V CDR1 and CDR2: MNHNY, SVGAGI (reference sequence). The CDR3 runs to 14 residues. The CDR3 DNA sequence: TGTGCCAGCAGGAGCCGGGACAGGGTTTCACCCCTCCACTTT. This translates into CASRSRDRVSPLHF.

The chain recombines TRBV13 with TRBJ2-3, with 7 bases identical to TRBD2. The CDR3 spans 17 residues. V lost 5 bases, J lost 4 bases, and 15 bases stayed unmatched. Germline assignment: CDR1 PRHDT and CDR2 FYEKMQ (reference sequence). The CDR3 DNA sequence: TGTGCCAGCAGCCCCGCGTGGGGGGGGAAGAATCCAGATACGCAGTATTTT. It yields the protein CASSPAWGGKNPDTQYF.

This clone was recorded a few times. The J gene is TRBJ1-1, the V gene TRBV6-4, with 11 bases aligning to TRBD1. The length of the CDR3 is 14 residues. V shed 5 bases and J 2 bases; nucleotides not matched to a gene: 1. Germline values: CDR1 MRHNA, CDR2 SNTAGT. The DNA for the CDR3 is TGTGCCAGCAGTCGGACAGGGGGCAACACTGAAGCTTTCTTT. Translated, it gives CASSRTGGNTEAFF.

The CDR3 reads CASSYNREGGYTF. Written as DNA, the CDR3 is TGTGCCAGCAGTTATAACAGGGAGGGTGGCTACACCTTC. This chain connects TRBV6-5 to TRBJ1-2; a possible D gene is TRBD1 (6 bases). With 3 bases removed from V and 7 bases from J, the gap between germline ends came to 12 bases. Germline V lookup: CDR1 MNHEY, CDR2 SVGAGI. CDR3 length: 13 amino acids.

The chain has TRBV6-1 and TRBJ2-7, with 8 bases matching TRBD1. V shed 2 bases and J 7 bases; nucleotides not matched to a gene: 10. Per the germline V gene, CDR1 is MNHNS and CDR2 is SASEGT. The CDR3 has 15 residues. The CDR3 nucleotides read TGTGCCAGCAGTGAAATGAGGACAGGGTGGAGAGAGCAGTACTTC. Its translation is CASSEMRTGWREQYF.